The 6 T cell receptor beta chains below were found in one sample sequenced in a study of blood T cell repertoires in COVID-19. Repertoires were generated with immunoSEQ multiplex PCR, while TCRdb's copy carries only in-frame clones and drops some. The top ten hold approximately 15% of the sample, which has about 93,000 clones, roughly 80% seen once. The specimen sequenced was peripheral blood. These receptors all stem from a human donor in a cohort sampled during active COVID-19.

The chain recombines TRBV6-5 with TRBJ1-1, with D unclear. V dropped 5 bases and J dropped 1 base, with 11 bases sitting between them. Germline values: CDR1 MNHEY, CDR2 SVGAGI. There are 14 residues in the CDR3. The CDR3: CASSNPRRNTEAFF. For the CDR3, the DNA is TGTGCCAGCAGTAACCCCCGGAGGAACACTGAAGCTTTCTTT.

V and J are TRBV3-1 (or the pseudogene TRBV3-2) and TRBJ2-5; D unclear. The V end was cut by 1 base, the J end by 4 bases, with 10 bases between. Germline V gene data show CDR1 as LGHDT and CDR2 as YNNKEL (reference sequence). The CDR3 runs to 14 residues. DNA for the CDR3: TGTGCCAGCAGCCAAGGCCCTAACCTAGAGACCCAGTACTTC. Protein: CASSQGPNLETQYF.

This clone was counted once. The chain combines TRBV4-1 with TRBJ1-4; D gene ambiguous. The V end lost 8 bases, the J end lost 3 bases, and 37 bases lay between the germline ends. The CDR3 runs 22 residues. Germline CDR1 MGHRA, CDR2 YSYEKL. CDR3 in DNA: TGCGCCAGCTCACCCCAAGGCCTGGACTTTCGGGATAGGTTAGATGCTAATGAAAAACTGTTTTTT. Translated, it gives CASSPQGLDFRDRLDANEKLFF.

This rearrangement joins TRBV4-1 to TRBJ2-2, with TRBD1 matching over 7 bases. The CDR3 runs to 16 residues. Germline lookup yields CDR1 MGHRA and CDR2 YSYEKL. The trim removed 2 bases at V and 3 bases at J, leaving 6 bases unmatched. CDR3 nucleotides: TGCGCCAGCAGCCAAAGTGGCAGGGGGTACACCGGGGAGCTGTTTTTT. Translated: CASSQSGRGYTGELFF.

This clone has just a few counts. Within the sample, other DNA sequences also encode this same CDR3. This chain's CDR3 is CASSLRGNQPQHF. The DNA for the CDR3 is TGTGCCAGCAGTTTAAGGGGAAATCAGCCCCAGCATTTT. The rearrangement uses TRBV7-2 and TRBJ1-5; a possible D gene is TRBD1 (5 bases). The germline V and J ends were trimmed by 6 bases and 4 bases, with 10 bases remaining between them. Germline CDR1 reads SGHTA; CDR2 reads FQGNSA. The CDR3 contains 13 residues.

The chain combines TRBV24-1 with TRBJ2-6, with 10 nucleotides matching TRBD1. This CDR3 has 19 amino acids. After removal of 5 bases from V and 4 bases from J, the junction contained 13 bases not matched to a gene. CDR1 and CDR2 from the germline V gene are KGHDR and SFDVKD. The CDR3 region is CATSGRGDRGFAGANVLTF. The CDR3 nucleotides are TGTGCCACCAGTGGGCGGGGGGACAGGGGATTTGCGGGGGCCAACGTCCTGACTTTC.